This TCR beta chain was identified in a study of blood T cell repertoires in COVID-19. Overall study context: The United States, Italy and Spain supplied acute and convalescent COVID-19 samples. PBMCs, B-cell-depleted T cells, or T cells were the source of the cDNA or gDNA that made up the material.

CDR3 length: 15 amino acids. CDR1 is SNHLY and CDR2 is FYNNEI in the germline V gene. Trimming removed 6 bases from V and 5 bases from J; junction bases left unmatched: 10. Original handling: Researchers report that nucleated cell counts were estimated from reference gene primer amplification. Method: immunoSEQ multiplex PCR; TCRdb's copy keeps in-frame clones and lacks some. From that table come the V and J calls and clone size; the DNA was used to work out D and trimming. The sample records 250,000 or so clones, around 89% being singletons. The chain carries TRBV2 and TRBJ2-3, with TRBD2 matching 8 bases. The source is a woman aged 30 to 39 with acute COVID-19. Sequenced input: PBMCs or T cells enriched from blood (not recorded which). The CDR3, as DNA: TGTGCCAGCAGGATTAGCGGGAATAGGATAGATACGCAGTATTTT. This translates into CASRISGNRIDTQYF.